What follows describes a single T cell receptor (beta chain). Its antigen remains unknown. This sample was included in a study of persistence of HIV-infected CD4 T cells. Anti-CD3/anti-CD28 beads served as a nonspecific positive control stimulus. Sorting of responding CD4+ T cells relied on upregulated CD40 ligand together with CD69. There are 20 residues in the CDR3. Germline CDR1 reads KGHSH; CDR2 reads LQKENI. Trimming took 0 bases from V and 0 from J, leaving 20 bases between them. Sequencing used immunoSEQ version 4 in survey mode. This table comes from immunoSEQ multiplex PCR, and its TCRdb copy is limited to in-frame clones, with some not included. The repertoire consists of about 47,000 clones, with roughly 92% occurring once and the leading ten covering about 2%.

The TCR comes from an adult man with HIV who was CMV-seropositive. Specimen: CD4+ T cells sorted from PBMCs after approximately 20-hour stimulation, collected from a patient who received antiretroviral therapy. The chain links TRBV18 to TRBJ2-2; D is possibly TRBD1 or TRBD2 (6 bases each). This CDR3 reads CASSPPLGGGERTNTGELFF. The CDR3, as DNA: TGTGCCAGCTCACCACCTTTAGGAGGGGGAGAACGAACGAACACCGGGGAGCTGTTTTTT.